This T cell receptor (beta chain) was sequenced during a study of blood T cell repertoires in COVID-19. Assay: immunoSEQ multiplex PCR; the TCRdb copy retains only in-frame clones and omits some. This table has over 200,000 clones, around nine tenths appearing once. What was sequenced was PBMCs or T cells enriched from blood (not recorded which). This receptor was taken from a woman in her 30s with acute COVID-19.

DNA for the CDR3: TGTGCCAGCAGTTTACTATGGTCCGGTCAGCCCCAGCATTTT. It codes for CASSLLWSGQPQHF. The J gene is TRBJ1-5, the V gene TRBV28; the D is unclear. With 2 bases removed from V and 6 bases from J, the gap between germline ends came to 11 bases. Germline V gene sequence: CDR1 MDHEN, CDR2 SYDVKM. The CDR3 is made up of 14 amino acids.